This TCR beta chain was recorded in a study of OX40 agonist ivuxolimab in advanced cancers. Looking at the study overall: Enrolled patients in dose escalation had cancers that were hepatocellular carcinoma, melanoma, renal cell or head and neck cancer. Study results and limitations: The CD4+ and CD8+ T cells in the blood had expanded clonally by week 6 at 0.1 to 3.0 mg/kg.

Profiled with immunoSEQ multiplex PCR; TCRdb holds only in-frame clones, not every one. The data contain around 75,000 clones, roughly nine tenths of them singletons. Germline loops: CDR1 SGHDT, CDR2 YYEEEE. The CDR3 is made up of 13 amino acids. V shed 2 bases and J shed 4 bases, with 6 bases lying between them. Comments on this clone: Its antigen remains unidentified.

The input for sequencing was CD4+ or CD8+ T cells sorted from blood, taken in a trial of the OX40 agonist ivuxolimab. This receptor was taken from an adult with an advanced solid tumor such as melanoma, head and neck, liver or kidney cancer. The V and J genes are TRBV5-6 and TRBJ1-4; D is ambiguous. The CDR3 region is CASSFVLNEKLFF. CDR3 nucleotides: TGTGCCAGCAGCTTTGTTCTTAATGAAAAACTGTTTTTT.